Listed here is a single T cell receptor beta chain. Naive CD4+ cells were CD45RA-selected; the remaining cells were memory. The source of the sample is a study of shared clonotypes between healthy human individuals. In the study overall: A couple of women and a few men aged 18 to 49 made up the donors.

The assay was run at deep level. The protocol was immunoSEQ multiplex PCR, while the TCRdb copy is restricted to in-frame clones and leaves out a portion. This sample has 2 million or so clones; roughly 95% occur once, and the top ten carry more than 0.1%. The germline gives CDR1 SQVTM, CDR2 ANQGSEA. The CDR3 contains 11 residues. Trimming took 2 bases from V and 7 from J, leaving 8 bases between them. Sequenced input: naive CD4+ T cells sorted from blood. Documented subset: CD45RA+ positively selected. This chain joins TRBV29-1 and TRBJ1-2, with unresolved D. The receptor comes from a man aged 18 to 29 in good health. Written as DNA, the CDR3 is TGCAGCGTTGAAAATTTGAGTGGCTACACCTTC. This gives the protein CSVENLSGYTF. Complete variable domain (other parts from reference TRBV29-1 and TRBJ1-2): SAVISQKPSRDICQRGTSLTIQCQVDSQVTMMFWYRQQPGQSLTLIATANQGSEATYESGFVIDKFPISRPNLTFSTLTVSNMSPEDSSIYLCSVENLSGYTFGSGTRLTVV.